This T cell receptor (beta chain) was obtained from a study of cytomegalovirus exposure and HLA in healthy donors (dated by TCRdb to 2016 to 2017). Regarding the study in general: An earlier analysis of approximately 590 of the donors reported 250 to 300 Gb of sequence data and 117 million unique TCR beta sequences from some 180 million T cells. The genetic ancestry cluster associated with self-reported Caucasian donors included roughly 84% of the approximately 410 genotyped donors. Donor age, sex, ethnicity and CMV serostatus were compiled together with the repertoire data. In an earlier analysis of roughly 600 of the donors, high-throughput TCR beta sequencing was used to judge whether each TCR beta V gene segment behaved as functional or pseudogenic. In the later analysis, no new phenotypic data were used to find candidate immune exposures; instead, reliance was placed on TCR beta sequences and their occurrence across donors. Genome-wide SNP genotypes for about 55% of the roughly 670 donors were used in a later genetic analysis, which treated that subset as a discovery cohort. About 310 gigabases of sequencing data and tens of millions of unique TCR sequences were included in an early release covering 550 to 650 HLA-typed donors. All discovery cohort repertoires had been generated using a single sequencing platform. On average, 235,054 unique TCR beta nucleotide sequences were sequenced per donor among a few hundred genotyped donors of the cohort, with around 19% of those sequences being non-productive. A later analysis re-examined previously published TCR beta repertoires from more than 600 donors and added high-resolution HLA genotyping to investigate patterns of TCR occurrence. The number of typed donors differed by locus: about 620-630 for A, B, C, DRB1 and DQB1; approximately 530 for DQA1; 606 for DPA1; and 400 to 480 for DPB1. The aim of the study was to test whether cataloging public T cell receptors could identify signatures of past pathogen exposure. HLA typing included class I and class II loci at four-digit resolution. Four to six DR-DQ haplotypes were handled as single units for association and clustering, since linkage in the cohort was strong. The study profiled the T cell repertoires of under 700 subjects by immunosequencing and related them to cytomegalovirus serostatus. The study combined high-throughput TCR immunosequencing, statistical association of individual TCRs with disease status, and machine learning to predict cytomegalovirus infection status. Along with the approximately 700-subject first cohort, a separate validation cohort of over a hundred different subjects was used. The paper's findings and limits, for the study overall: Three of the identified cytomegalovirus-associated TCR beta chains were confirmed in vitro to be specific for cytomegalovirus antigens. At a false discovery rate of 0.05, a later analysis linked fewer than 20,000 TCR beta sequences to specific HLA alleles. It was suggested by the authors that the approach could potentially be generalized to other disease states and immunological phenotypes. Linkage disequilibrium might explain the correlated functional status among segregating V segments, but an unknown experimental factor could not be excluded. A further reported finding was that TCR beta sequences accurately predicted the HLA-A and HLA-B alleles for most subjects in the first cohort. In an earlier analysis of 587 of the donors, most TCR beta V segments appeared in productive rearrangements about 87% or about 30% of the time, broadly matching IMGT annotations. Some IMGT-functional V segments, including TRBV6-2 and TRBV6-3, could not be distinguished by the 87-base-pair reads and were therefore excluded. In the study, 164 TCR beta chains were listed as associated with cytomegalovirus. In a later analysis, HLA-associated TCR beta chains showed more clonal expansion and lower generation probabilities than non-associated chains that were equally common. In a later genetic analysis, fewer N-insertions in productive TCRs were reported among donors in an Asian-associated ancestry cluster than the roughly 700-donor mean. In this cohort, only TCR beta chains were sequenced, and detectable features were limited by the absence of alpha or paired-chain data. Because HLA typing was unavailable for some donors at each locus, only the typed subset was used in association tests. V-gene and J-gene trimming of TCR beta chains was associated with a missense DCLRE1C variant in a later genetic analysis, and the association was replicated in an independent cohort. Because counts were too low, about 15 rarely observed V segments, including chromosome 9 orphons, were left out of the earlier analysis of roughly 600 of the donors. The sequencing pipeline was judged likely to have produced a cluster of highly shared sequence variants as a technical artifact. Assigning TCR associations to individual alleles was difficult when HLA alleles, especially DR and DQ, strongly co-occurred. Cytomegalovirus status was reported to be diagnosed by the classifier with high specificity and sensitivity in both the original and validation cohorts. According to a later analysis, TCR association rates differed among HLA loci, with DRB1 alleles showing the most associated TCRs and HLA-C alleles showing the fewest. Most CMV-associated TCR beta chains appeared to be HLA-restricted in a later analysis, and the HLA associations seemed to be driven largely by CMV exposure. The only immune exposure information available for the cohort was CMV serostatus. While some public TCRs were present in many individuals, most TCR sequences turned up only very rarely across donors. Sequencing depth was assumed to be roughly uniform across donors in the presence/absence analyses, though that assumption may not hold. Several of the top co-occurrence clusters appeared to be linked to parvovirus B19, influenza, CMV and Epstein-Barr virus, according to a later analysis.

The cohort was made up of hundreds of healthy bone marrow donors. All cohort members were sampled while nominally healthy, although unrecorded immune exposures were likely present. The donor tested CMV seronegative, placing the donor among the 350 to 400 seronegative members of the cohort. A peripheral blood sample was collected from each donor, and TCR beta sequencing was performed on peripheral blood mononuclear cells. Genomic DNA extraction from the blood cell samples was performed with the Qiagen DNeasy Blood Extraction Kit. Libraries came from the immunoSEQ multiplex PCR assay. A mixture of 60 forward primers for TCR Vbeta segments and 13 reverse primers for TCR Jbeta segments was used in the multiplex PCR. A multiplex PCR assay on genomic DNA amplified the CDR3 region of rearranged TCR beta genes. Amplified TCR beta libraries were sequenced as 87-base-pair reads on the Illumina HiSeq System. The published analysis was carried out like this. In a later analysis, roughly 80 million unique TCR beta chains were counted across the 666 repertoires, and roughly 11 million of these chains were shared by at least two donors. Raw reads were error-corrected and collapsed into unique sequences with a nearest-neighbor algorithm that merged closely related sequences to remove PCR and sequencing errors. Alignment of CDR3 sequences to IMGT reference sequences was used to assign V, D and J gene segments. Each retained sequence needed at least a six-nucleotide match to both a V gene segment and a J gene segment. A rearrangement was called productive if the CDR3 had no stop codons and remained in frame with V and J, and every other rearrangement was called non-productive. Following IMGT convention, CDR3 was defined as the stretch from the second conserved V-encoded cysteine to the conserved J-encoded phenylalanine. In an earlier analysis of more than 550 of the donors, sequences lacking an unambiguous match to a single V gene segment were excluded. An earlier analysis of several hundred of the donors called V segments functional above 56.7% productive rearrangements and segregating when the between-donor standard deviation exceeded 5%. A statistical classification framework was built to diagnose cytomegalovirus status from the catalog of TCR beta chain sequences. In a later analysis, V and J genes were assigned by comparing TCR nucleotide sequences against IMGT/GENE-DB human TR gene sequences. Using the TCRdist pipeline, a later analysis assigned CDR3 sequences along with most-parsimonious VDJ recombination scenarios. A later analysis defined each TCR beta chain by its CDR3 amino acid sequence plus V-gene family, and excluded reads lacking a unique V-gene family. To address suspected cross-contamination and a sequencing artifact, a later analysis removed approximately 600 highly shared, low-generation-probability nucleotide sequences. A later analysis calculated a clonal expansion index for each public chain from normalized within-repertoire ranks of inferred template counts. In a later analysis, generation probabilities were computed using a VDJ recombination model fitted to out-of-frame rearrangements, and the results were checked against IGoR. Hypergeometric tests were used in a later analysis to score TCR-TCR, TCR-HLA and TCR-CMV co-occurrence, with a repertoire-size bias correction applied to the TCR pairs. False discovery rates were estimated in a later analysis by permuting HLA or CMV assignments 20 times. In a later analysis, co-occurring TCRs were grouped with DBSCAN, and TCRdist sequence similarity was added when clustering was performed within HLA-allele-positive subsets. Co-occurrence clustering excluded repertoires with fewer than 30,000 or more than 120,000 public chains, plus five with anomalous nucleotide sharing. TCRdb mirrors the immuneACCESS table, restricted to in-frame sequences. Some clones are absent from its copies; in checked studies, under half trace to an unresolved V gene, and the reason for the others is unknown. That table gives V, J and clone size, and the DNA gave D and trimming. This sample has roughly 160,000 clones in its table, and around 82% of those were observed once. The ten largest clones capture roughly 1% of the sample.

CDR1 SQVTM and CDR2 ANQGSEA were looked up in the germline V gene. V has 5 bases trimmed and J has 6 bases trimmed; junction bases matching no gene number 9. The CDR3 has 13 amino acids, counting the end cysteine and phenylalanine. This entry keeps only the CDR3 DNA: 39 bases, framed from base 1. This clone appeared once. No cognate antigen has been identified for it. Base qualities are not at hand, and no much larger clone is one base apart. The sequence came from a man under 40 in good health and CMV-seronegative. Here the chain combines TRBV29-1 and TRBJ2-7, with TRBD1 matching 8 junction bases. Sequencing was done on a sample of PBMCs. In nucleotides, the sequence is TGCAGCGTTCATGGACAGGGTATTGGCGAGCAGTACTTC. Translated, this is CSVHGQGIGEQYF.